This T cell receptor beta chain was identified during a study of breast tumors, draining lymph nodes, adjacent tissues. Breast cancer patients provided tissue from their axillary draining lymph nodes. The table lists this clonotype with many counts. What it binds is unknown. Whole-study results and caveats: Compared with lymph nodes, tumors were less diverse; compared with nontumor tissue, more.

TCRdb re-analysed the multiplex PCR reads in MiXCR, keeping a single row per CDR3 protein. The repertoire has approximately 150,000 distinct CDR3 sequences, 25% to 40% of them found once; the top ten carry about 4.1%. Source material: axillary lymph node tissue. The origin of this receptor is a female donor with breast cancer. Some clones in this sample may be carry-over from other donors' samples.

CDR3 protein: CASSQLEGATGKLFF. The CDR3 bases are TGTGCCAGCAGCCAACTTGAGGGAGCGACGGGAAAACTGTTTTTT. The chain links TRBV14 to TRBJ1-4; D ambiguous. Per germline, CDR1 SGHDN and CDR2 FVKESK. Trimming removed 2 bases at V and 10 bases at J, with 17 bases between. This CDR3 comprises 15 residues.